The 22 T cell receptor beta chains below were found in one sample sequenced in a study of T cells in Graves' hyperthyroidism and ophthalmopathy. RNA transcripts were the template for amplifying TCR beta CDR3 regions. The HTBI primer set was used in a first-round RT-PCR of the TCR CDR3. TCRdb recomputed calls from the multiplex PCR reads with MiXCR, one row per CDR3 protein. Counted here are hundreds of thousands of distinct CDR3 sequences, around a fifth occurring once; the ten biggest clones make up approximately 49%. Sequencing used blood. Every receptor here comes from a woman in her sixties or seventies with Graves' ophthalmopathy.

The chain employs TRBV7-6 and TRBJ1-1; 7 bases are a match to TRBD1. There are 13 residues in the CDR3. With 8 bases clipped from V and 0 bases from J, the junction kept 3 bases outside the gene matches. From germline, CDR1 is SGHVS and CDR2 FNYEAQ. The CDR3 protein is CASRTGVNTEAFF. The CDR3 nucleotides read TGTGCCAGCCGAACAGGGGTGAACACTGAAGCTTTCTTT.

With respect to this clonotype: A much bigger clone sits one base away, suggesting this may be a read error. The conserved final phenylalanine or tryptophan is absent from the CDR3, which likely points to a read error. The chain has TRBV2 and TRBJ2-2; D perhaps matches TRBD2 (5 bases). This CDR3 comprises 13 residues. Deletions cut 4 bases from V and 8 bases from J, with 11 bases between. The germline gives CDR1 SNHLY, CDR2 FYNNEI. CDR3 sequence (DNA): TGTGCCAGCAGTGTCTTGGGAGCGGGGGAGCTGTTTCTT. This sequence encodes CASSVLGAGELFL.

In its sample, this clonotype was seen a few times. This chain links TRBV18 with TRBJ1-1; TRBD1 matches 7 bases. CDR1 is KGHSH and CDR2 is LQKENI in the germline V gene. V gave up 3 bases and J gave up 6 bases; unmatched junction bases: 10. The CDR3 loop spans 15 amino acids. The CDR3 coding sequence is TGTGCCAGCTCACCTCCTCCGGGACAGAGTTCTGAAGCTTTCTTT. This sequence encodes CASSPPPGQSSEAFF.

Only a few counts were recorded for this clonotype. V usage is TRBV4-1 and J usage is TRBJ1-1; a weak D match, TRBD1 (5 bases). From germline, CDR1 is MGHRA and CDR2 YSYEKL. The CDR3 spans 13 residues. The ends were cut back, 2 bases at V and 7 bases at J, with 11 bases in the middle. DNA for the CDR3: TGCGCCAGCAGCCAATCCCCTCAGGGTGAAGCTTTCTTT. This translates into CASSQSPQGEAFF.

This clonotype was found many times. CDR3 protein: CSVSQGQTDTQYF. In nucleotides, the CDR3 is TGCAGCGTTTCACAGGGTCAGACAGATACGCAGTATTTT. The V gene is TRBV29-1, the J gene TRBJ2-3; D possibly corresponds to TRBD1 (6 bases). The CDR3 is 13 amino acids. Germline V gene data show CDR1 as SQVTM and CDR2 as ANQGSEA. V was shortened by 5 bases and J by 3 bases, with 12 bases between the two germline ends.

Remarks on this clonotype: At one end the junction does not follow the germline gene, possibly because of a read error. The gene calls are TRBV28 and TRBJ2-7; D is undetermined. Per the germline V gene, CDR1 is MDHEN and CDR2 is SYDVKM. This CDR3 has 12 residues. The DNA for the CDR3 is TGTGCCAGCCTCGGTAGCTCCTACGAGCAGTGCTTC. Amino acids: CASLGSSYEQCF.

The CDR3 DNA reads TGTGCCAGCAGACAGGCAGGGCTAACCTACGAGCAGTACTTC. This gives the protein CASRQAGLTYEQYF. The V and J genes are TRBV12-3 or TRBV12-4 and TRBJ2-7, with a weak D call TRBD1 (5 bases). The CDR3 covers 14 residues. V was pared by 6 bases and J by 2 bases, with 14 bases between.

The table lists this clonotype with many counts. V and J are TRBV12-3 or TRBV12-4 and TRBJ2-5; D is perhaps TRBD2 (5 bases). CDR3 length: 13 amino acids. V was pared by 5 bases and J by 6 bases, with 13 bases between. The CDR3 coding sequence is TGTGCCAGCAGTATTGACGGAGGACAGACCCAGTACTTC. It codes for CASSIDGGQTQYF.

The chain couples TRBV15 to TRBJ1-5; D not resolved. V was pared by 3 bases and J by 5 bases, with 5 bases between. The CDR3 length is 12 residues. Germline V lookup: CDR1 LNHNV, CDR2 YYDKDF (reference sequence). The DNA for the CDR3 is TGTGCCACCAGCAGGTACGATCAGCCCCAGCATTTT. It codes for CATSRYDQPQHF.

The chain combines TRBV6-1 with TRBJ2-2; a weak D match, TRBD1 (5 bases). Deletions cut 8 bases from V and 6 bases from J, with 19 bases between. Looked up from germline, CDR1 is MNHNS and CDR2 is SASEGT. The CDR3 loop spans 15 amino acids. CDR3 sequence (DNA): TGTGCCAGCCTCTCAGGGTTTAATGTCGCCGGGGAGCTGTTTTTT. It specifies CASLSGFNVAGELFF.

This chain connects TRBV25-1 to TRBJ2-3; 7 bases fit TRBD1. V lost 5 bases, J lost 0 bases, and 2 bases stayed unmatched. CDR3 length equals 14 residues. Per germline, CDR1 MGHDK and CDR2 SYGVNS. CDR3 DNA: TGTGCCAGCAGTACAGGGGACAGCACAGATACGCAGTATTTT. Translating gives CASSTGDSTDTQYF.

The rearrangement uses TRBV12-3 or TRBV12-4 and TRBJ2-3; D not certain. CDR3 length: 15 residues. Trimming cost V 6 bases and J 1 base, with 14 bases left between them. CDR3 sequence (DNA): TGTGCCAGCAGCCAAGACGGTACCCGCACAGATACGCAGTATTTT. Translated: CASSQDGTRTDTQYF.

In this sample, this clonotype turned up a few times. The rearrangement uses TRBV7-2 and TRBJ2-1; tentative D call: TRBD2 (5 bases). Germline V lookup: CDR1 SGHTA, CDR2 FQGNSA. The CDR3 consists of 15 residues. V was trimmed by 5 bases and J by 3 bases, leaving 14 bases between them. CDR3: CASSPARENYNEQFF. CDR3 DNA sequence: TGTGCCAGCAGCCCCGCCCGGGAAAACTACAATGAGCAGTTCTTC.

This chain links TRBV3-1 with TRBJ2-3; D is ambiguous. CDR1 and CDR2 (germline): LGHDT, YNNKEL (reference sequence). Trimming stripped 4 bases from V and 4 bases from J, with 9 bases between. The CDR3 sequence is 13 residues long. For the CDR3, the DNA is TGTGCCAGCAGCCTCATTATAGCAGATACGCAGTATTTT. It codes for CASSLIIADTQYF.

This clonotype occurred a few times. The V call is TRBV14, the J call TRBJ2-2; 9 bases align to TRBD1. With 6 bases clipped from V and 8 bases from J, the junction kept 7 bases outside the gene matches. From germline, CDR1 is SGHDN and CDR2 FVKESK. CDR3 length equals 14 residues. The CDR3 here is CASRSGTGSGELFF. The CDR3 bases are TGTGCCAGCAGATCCGGGACAGGGAGTGGGGAGCTGTTTTTT.

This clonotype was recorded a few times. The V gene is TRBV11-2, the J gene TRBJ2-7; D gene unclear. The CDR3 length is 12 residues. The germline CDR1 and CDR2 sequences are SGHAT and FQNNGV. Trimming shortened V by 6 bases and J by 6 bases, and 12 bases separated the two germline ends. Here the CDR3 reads CASRHIRTEQYF. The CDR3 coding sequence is TGTGCCAGCAGACATATCCGAACCGAGCAGTACTTC.

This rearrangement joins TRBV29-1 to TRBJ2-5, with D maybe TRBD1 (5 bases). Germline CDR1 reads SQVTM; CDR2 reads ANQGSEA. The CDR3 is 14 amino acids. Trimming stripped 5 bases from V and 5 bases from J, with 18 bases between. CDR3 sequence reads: CSVYAGKSVETQYF. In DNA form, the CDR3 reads TGCAGCGTTTATGCAGGGAAGTCCGTGGAGACCCAGTACTTC.

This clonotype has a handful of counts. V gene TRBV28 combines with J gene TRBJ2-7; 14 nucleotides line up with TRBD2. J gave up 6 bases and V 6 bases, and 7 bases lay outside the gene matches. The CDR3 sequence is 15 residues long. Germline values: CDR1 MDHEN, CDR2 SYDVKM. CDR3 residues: CASSRAGTSGSEQYF. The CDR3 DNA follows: TGTGCCAGCAGCCGAGCCGGGACTAGCGGGAGCGAGCAGTACTTC.

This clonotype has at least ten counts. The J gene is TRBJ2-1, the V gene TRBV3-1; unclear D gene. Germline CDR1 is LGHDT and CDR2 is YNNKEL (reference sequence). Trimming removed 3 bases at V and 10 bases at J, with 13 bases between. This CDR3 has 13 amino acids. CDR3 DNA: TGTGCCAGCAGCCACGGAAGTCGGGCCGAGCAGTTCTTC. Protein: CASSHGSRAEQFF.

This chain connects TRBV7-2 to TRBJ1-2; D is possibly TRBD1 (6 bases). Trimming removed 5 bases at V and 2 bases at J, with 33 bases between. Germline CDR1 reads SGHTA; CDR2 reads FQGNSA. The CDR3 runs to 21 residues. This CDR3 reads CASSHGQRGLTMATPNYGYTF. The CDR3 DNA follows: TGTGCCAGCAGCCATGGACAGAGGGGTCTAACTATGGCTACACCAAACTATGGCTACACCTTC.

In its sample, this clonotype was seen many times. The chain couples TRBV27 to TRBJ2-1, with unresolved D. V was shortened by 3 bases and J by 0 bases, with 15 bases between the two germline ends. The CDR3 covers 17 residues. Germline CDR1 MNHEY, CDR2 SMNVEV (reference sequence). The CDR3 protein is CASSFRAATSSYNEQFF. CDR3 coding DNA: TGTGCCAGCAGTTTCCGCGCCGCAACGAGCTCCTACAATGAGCAGTTCTTC.

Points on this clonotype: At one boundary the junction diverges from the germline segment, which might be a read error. CDR3 bases: TGTGCCAGCAGTACAGGATCCGGGGGGCTGTTTTTT. It encodes CASSTGSGGLFF. The J gene is TRBJ2-2, the V gene TRBV7-3; D perhaps matches TRBD2 (6 bases). From germline, CDR1 is SGHTA and CDR2 FQGTGA. The CDR3 has 12 residues.